This T cell receptor (beta chain) was profiled in a study of T cells in Graves' hyperthyroidism and ophthalmopathy. For the study at large: Blood from the periphery was taken at initial diagnosis, before any treatment.

The sample holds many counts of this clonotype. TCR beta CDR3 sequences were amplified from RNA transcripts. HTBI primers were the set used in a first-round RT-PCR of the TCR CDR3. TCRdb fed the multiplex PCR reads into MiXCR, producing one record per CDR3 protein. The sample shows 410,000 or so distinct CDR3 sequences, roughly 15% of them seen only once. The authors obtained PBMCs from about 9.5 ml of fresh peripheral blood. The V and J ends lost 7 bases and 7 bases respectively, with 29 bases between them. The CDR3 is 18 amino acids. The chain links TRBV12-3 or TRBV12-4 to TRBJ2-1; weak D call: TRBD2 (6 bases). The origin of this receptor is a man between 18 and 29 years old with Graves' ophthalmopathy. Sequenced: blood. CDR3 sequence reads: CASIPRLPQQGGVNEQFF. In DNA form, the CDR3 reads TGTGCCAGCATTCCACGCCTCCCGCAGCAGGGAGGAGTTAATGAGCAGTTCTTC.